This is a list of T cell receptor beta chains from one sample in a study of cytomegalovirus exposure and HLA in healthy donors. Measured with immunoSEQ multiplex PCR; TCRdb has only the in-frame clones, and not every one. The repertoire holds 150,000 to 200,000 clones, with about four fifths as singletons. The sequenced material came from PBMCs. Receptors originate from a woman between 45 and 60 years old in good health and CMV-seronegative. Both conserved end residues are part of each CDR3. Each record gives: clone size, J gene, D gene, V gene, CDR3 protein, CDR3 DNA. D genes are given only for firm matches. Clone sizes are given selectively: once, few, many, or a class where the clone is expanded.

once | TRBJ2-1 | NA | TRBV11-3 | CASSPRQSSYNEQFF | TGTGCCAGCAGCCCCCGACAGAGCTCCTACAATGAGCAGTTCTTC
NA | TRBJ2-1 | NA | TRBV10-3 | CAISQGVAGRNEQFF | TGTGCCATCAGTCAGGGGGTAGCGGGACGCAATGAGCAGTTCTTC
NA | TRBJ2-1 | TRBD2 | TRBV7-3 | CASSLSSGGLGEQFF | TGTGCCAGCAGCCTCTCTAGCGGGGGTTTGGGTGAGCAGTTCTTC
few | TRBJ1-2 | TRBD1 | TRBV7-9 | CASSPTGKGGNGGYTF | TGTGCCAGCAGCCCGACAGGGAAGGGGGGAAATGGTGGCTACACCTTC
NA | TRBJ2-2 | NA | TRBV27 | CASSPRKPLNTGELFF | TGTGCCAGCAGCCCGAGAAAGCCGCTGAACACCGGGGAGCTGTTTTTT
NA | TRBJ1-1 | NA | TRBV28 | CASSTPGHMNTEAFF | TGTGCCAGCAGTACACCGGGACATATGAACACTGAAGCTTTCTTT
NA | TRBJ2-2 | NA | TRBV7-6 | CASTFLRGSVGELFF | TGTGCCAGCACCTTTCTTAGGGGATCGGTCGGGGAGCTGTTTTTT
NA | TRBJ2-3 | NA | TRBV5-1 | CASSSYGDTQYF | TGCGCCAGCAGCTCCTACGGGGATACGCAGTATTTT
NA | TRBJ2-1 | TRBD2 | TRBV13 | CASSLGSGSGDEQFF | TGTGCCAGCAGCTTGGGTAGCGGGAGCGGGGATGAGCAGTTCTTC
few | TRBJ2-7 | NA | TRBV2 | CASSESQTREYF | TGTGCCAGCAGTGAATCCCAAACCAGGGAGTACTTC
once | TRBJ1-5 | NA | TRBV9 | CASSDDGSHPQHF | TGTGCCAGCAGCGATGACGGTAGCCATCCCCAGCATTTT
NA | TRBJ2-5 | NA | TRBV4-1 | CASSQALGQSQETQYF | TGCGCCAGCAGCCAAGCTCTAGGACAGAGCCAAGAGACCCAGTACTTC
NA | TRBJ1-4 | TRBD1 | TRBV28 | CASSLLDRAGEKLFF | TGTGCCAGCAGTTTATTGGACAGGGCGGGGGAAAAACTGTTTTTT
few | TRBJ1-6 | NA | TRBV19 | CASSIVGEGSPLHF | TGTGCCAGTAGTATAGTAGGGGAAGGTTCACCCCTCCACTTT
NA | TRBJ1-1 | NA | TRBV5-1 | CASSTGQQAFF | TGCGCCAGCAGCACTGGACAGCAAGCTTTCTTT
NA | TRBJ1-1 | TRBD1 | TRBV5-1 | CASRRDRDTEAFF | TGCGCCAGCAGGAGGGACAGGGACACTGAAGCTTTCTTT
NA | TRBJ2-1 | TRBD2 | TRBV11-1 | CASSLAGGPSNEQFF | TGTGCCAGCAGCCTAGCGGGAGGGCCTAGTAATGAGCAGTTCTTC
NA | TRBJ2-1 | TRBD1 | TRBV28 | CASSLNGQGRNEQFF | TGTGCCAGCAGTTTAAACGGACAGGGGCGCAATGAGCAGTTCTTC
NA | TRBJ2-1 | NA | TRBV6-4 | CASSDDGQLYNEQFF | TGTGCCAGCAGTGACGACGGACAGCTTTACAATGAGCAGTTCTTC
NA | TRBJ2-7 | NA | TRBV7-9 | CASSLYYDEQYF | TGTGCCAGCAGCTTATACTACGACGAGCAGTACTTC
NA | TRBJ1-4 | TRBD1 | TRBV11-2 | CASSLTGSFNEKLFF | TGTGCCAGCAGCTTGACAGGGTCCTTTAATGAAAAACTGTTTTTT
NA | TRBJ1-3 | NA | TRBV25-1 | CASRDKGDSGNTIYF | TGTGCCAGCAGGGATAAAGGGGACTCTGGAAACACCATATATTTT
NA | TRBJ1-5 | NA | TRBV19 | CASSQNFEGPGGAQHF | TGTGCCAGTAGTCAAAACTTTGAGGGGCCCGGGGGGGCCCAGCATTTT
few | TRBJ1-6 | TRBD1 | TRBV19 | CASSSTGVESPLHF | TGTGCCAGTAGCTCCACAGGGGTGGAATCACCCCTCCACTTT
NA | TRBJ2-3 | NA | TRBV5-1 | CASSLADSSTDTQYF | TGCGCCAGCAGCTTGGCAGACTCTAGCACAGATACGCAGTATTTT
NA | TRBJ2-1 | TRBD1 | TRBV5-1 | CASSLAAVGTGYNEQFF | TGCGCCAGCAGCTTGGCAGCCGTGGGGACAGGCTACAATGAGCAGTTCTTC
NA | TRBJ1-1 | NA | TRBV6-5 | CASSYGPAVNTEAFF | TGTGCCAGCAGTTACGGGCCCGCAGTGAACACTGAAGCTTTCTTT
few | TRBJ1-5 | TRBD1 | TRBV4-1 | CASSRDRAKEDQPQHF | TGCGCCAGCAGCCGGGACAGGGCAAAGGAGGATCAGCCCCAGCATTTT
NA | TRBJ2-5 | NA | TRBV4-3 | CASSQGLGRETQYF | TGCGCCAGCAGCCAAGGGCTGGGGCGGGAGACCCAGTACTTC
NA | TRBJ2-7 | TRBD2 | TRBV15 | CATSFSRTSGSYEQYF | TGTGCCACCAGCTTTAGCCGGACTAGCGGCTCCTACGAGCAGTACTTC
NA | TRBJ1-3 | NA | TRBV5-6 | CASSSFPGGGTGNTIYF | TGTGCCAGCAGCTCCTTCCCCGGGGGGGGGACTGGAAACACCATATATTTT
NA | TRBJ1-5 | TRBD1 | TRBV6-1 | CASSWTGEQPQHF | TGTGCCAGCAGTTGGACAGGCGAGCAGCCCCAGCATTTT
NA | TRBJ2-4 | TRBD1 | TRBV19 | CASTAGQGLAKNIQYF | TGTGCCAGTACCGCCGGACAGGGCTTAGCCAAAAACATTCAGTACTTC
NA | TRBJ1-2 | TRBD1 | TRBV5-1 | CASSLSDRPSYGYTF | TGCGCCAGCAGCTTATCGGACAGGCCGAGCTATGGCTACACCTTC
NA | TRBJ1-4 | NA | TRBV7-9 | CASSLGQGSEKLFF | TGTGCCAGCAGCTTAGGGCAGGGTAGCGAAAAACTGTTTTTT
NA | TRBJ1-1 | NA | TRBV18 | CASSFNARDKAFF | TGTGCCAGCTCATTCAACGCCAGGGATAAAGCTTTCTTT
NA | TRBJ1-1 | NA | TRBV29-1 | CSAGLTGLAEAFF | TGCAGCGCCGGGTTAACAGGGTTGGCTGAAGCTTTCTTT
NA | TRBJ1-5 | TRBD1 | TRBV30 | CAGRGTGGAENQPQHF | TGTGCCGGTAGGGGGACAGGGGGCGCCGAGAATCAGCCCCAGCATTTT
NA | TRBJ2-2 | NA | TRBV18 | CASSLRAAGELFF | TGTGCCAGCTCACTACGAGCCGCCGGGGAGCTGTTTTTT
NA | TRBJ1-1 | NA | TRBV27 | CASSTTGDQNTEAFF | TGTGCCAGCAGTACGACCGGAGATCAGAACACTGAAGCTTTCTTT